This T cell receptor beta chain was documented in a study of human T cells and chemical hapten exposure. Study context: Sensitization used 2% DPC on around 2 cm by around 2 cm upper inner arm skin.

Between the trimmed V and J ends, which lost 7 bases and 0 bases, there was a span of 10 bases. The CDR3 length is 14 residues. CDR1 SNHLY and CDR2 FYNNEI come from the germline V gene. Indicated time point: pre-sensitization, week 0. Treatment given: therapeutic diphenylcyclopropenone sensitization with weekly scalp DPC. Authors' data handling: Sample-level TCR yields exhibited a median of about 91,000, with a range of about 20,000 to 700,000. From the RACE reads, TCRdb called clonotypes with MiXCR, one entry per CDR3 protein. V and J calls and clone size were set by TCRdb, not the authors. The sample has 150,000 to 200,000 distinct CDR3 sequences; around 30% are singletons. There are many counts of this clonotype.

The rearrangement joins TRBV2 to TRBJ2-1, with a tentative D call TRBD2 (6 bases). The sequence was collected from a young woman with alopecia areata. Some clones in this sample may be carry-over from other donors' samples. Sequencing used whole blood, obtained in connection with sensitization to the hapten diphenylcyclopropenone (DPC). The CDR3 region has the DNA TGTGCCAGCACGGGGGACCTCTCCTACAATGAGCAGTTCTTC. This codes for CASTGDLSYNEQFF.